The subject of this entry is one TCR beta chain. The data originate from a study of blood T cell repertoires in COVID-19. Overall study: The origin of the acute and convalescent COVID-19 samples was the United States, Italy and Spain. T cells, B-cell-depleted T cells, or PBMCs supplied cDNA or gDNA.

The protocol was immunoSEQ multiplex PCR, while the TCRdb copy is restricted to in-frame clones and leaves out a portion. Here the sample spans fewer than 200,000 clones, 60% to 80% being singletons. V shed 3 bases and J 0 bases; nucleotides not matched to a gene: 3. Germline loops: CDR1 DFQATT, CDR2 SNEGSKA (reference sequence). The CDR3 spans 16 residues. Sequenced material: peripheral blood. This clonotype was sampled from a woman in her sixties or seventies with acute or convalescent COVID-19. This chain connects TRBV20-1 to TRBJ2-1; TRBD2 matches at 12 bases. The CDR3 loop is CSASGLAGLSYNEQFF. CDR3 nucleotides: TGCAGTGCTAGTGGACTAGCGGGACTCTCCTACAATGAGCAGTTCTTC.